The text below deals with one T cell receptor beta chain. This clone's antigen is unknown. The record has no base qualities; no much larger clone is one base away. The cohort comprised more than 550 healthy bone marrow donors. All cohort members were sampled while nominally healthy, although unrecorded immune exposures were likely present. The donor was CMV seropositive and was included in the group of 270 or so seropositive cohort members. Every donor gave a peripheral blood sample, and the peripheral blood mononuclear cells from that sample were used for TCR beta sequencing. The Qiagen DNeasy Blood Extraction Kit was used to extract genomic DNA from the blood cell samples. The germline V gene encodes CDR1 GTSNPN and CDR2 SVGIG (reference sequence). V loses 3 bases at its end and J loses 1 base; junction bases beyond the gene matches: 2. Including cysteine and phenylalanine, the CDR3 has 13 amino acids. Kept here is only the CDR3 DNA, which spans 39 bases and is read in frame from base 1.

The record originates from a study of cytomegalovirus exposure and HLA in healthy donors (dated by TCRdb to 2016 to 2017). Concerning the study at large: In an earlier analysis of roughly 500 of the donors, 276 Gb of sequence data and just under 120 million unique TCR beta sequences from about 179 million T cells were reported. An early release covering roughly 600 HLA-typed donors comprised roughly 300 gigabases of sequencing data and 85 million to 100 million unique TCR sequences. All discovery cohort repertoires had been generated on a single sequencing platform. The study profiled the T cell repertoires of 500 to 800 subjects by immunosequencing and related them to cytomegalovirus serostatus. Of the 350 to 450 genotyped donors, 70% to 90% were placed in the genetic ancestry cluster associated with self-reported Caucasian donors. Donor age, sex, ethnicity and CMV serostatus were compiled alongside the repertoire data. Across 398 genotyped donors of the cohort, an average of roughly 200,000 unique TCR beta nucleotide sequences per donor were sequenced, and 15% to 20% of those sequences were non-productive. The study aimed to test whether cataloging public T cell receptors could reveal signatures of past pathogen exposure. A separate validation cohort of roughly 120 different subjects was used in addition to the approximately 610-subject first cohort. Typing coverage differed by locus: A, B, C, DRB1 and DQB1 were typed in roughly 629-630 donors, DQA1 in 522, DPA1 in around 580, and DPB1 in around 490. In a later genetic analysis, genome-wide SNP genotypes for about three fifths of the roughly 670 donors were used, and that subset was treated as a discovery cohort. HLA typing included class I and class II loci at four-digit resolution. Rather than using new phenotypic data, the later analysis identified candidate immune exposures from TCR beta sequences and from how often those sequences occurred across donors. A later analysis re-analyzed previously published TCR beta repertoires from hundreds of donors and added high-resolution HLA genotyping to study TCR occurrence patterns. To predict cytomegalovirus infection status, the study combined high-throughput TCR immunosequencing, statistical association of individual TCRs with disease status, and machine learning. Because of strong linkage in the cohort, roughly five DR-DQ haplotypes were treated as single units for association and clustering. In an earlier analysis of 587 of the donors, high-throughput TCR beta sequencing was used to judge whether each TCR beta V gene segment behaved as functional or pseudogenic. Overall study outcomes, separate from this receptor: In both the original and validation cohorts, the classifier was reported to diagnose cytomegalovirus status with high specificity and sensitivity. Sequencing depth was assumed to be roughly uniform across donors in the presence/absence analyses, though that assumption may not hold. At a false discovery rate of 0.05, a later analysis linked 15,000 to 20,000 TCR beta sequences to specific HLA alleles. For the cohort, immune exposure information was limited to CMV serostatus. While some public TCRs were present in many individuals, most TCR sequences turned up only very rarely across donors. The 87-base-pair reads could not distinguish some IMGT-functional V segments, including TRBV6-2 and TRBV6-3, so those segments were excluded. An association between a missense DCLRE1C variant and V-gene and J-gene trimming of TCR beta chains was found in a later genetic analysis and replicated in an independent cohort. A later genetic analysis reported fewer N-insertions in productive TCRs among donors in an Asian-associated ancestry cluster than the roughly 700-donor mean. Only TCR beta chains were sequenced in this cohort, and the absence of alpha or paired-chain data limited detectable features. Most CMV-associated TCR beta chains appeared to be HLA-restricted in a later analysis, and the HLA associations seemed to be driven largely by CMV exposure. A cluster of highly shared sequence variants was judged likely to represent a technical artifact of the sequencing pipeline. It was suggested by the authors that the approach could potentially be generalized to other disease states and immunological phenotypes. Strong co-occurrence of HLA alleles, especially DR and DQ, made assigning TCR associations to individual alleles difficult. A total of roughly 160 TCR beta chains were listed by the study as associated with cytomegalovirus. A few of the identified cytomegalovirus-associated TCR beta chains were confirmed in vitro to be specific for cytomegalovirus antigens. A further reported finding was that TCR beta sequences accurately predicted the HLA-A and HLA-B alleles for most subjects in the first cohort. Because HLA typing was unavailable for some donors at each locus, only the typed subset was used in association tests. The earlier analysis of some 560 of the donors excluded roughly 16 rarely observed V segments, including chromosome 9 orphons, because counts were too low. A later analysis found that TCR association rates varied across HLA loci, with DRB1 alleles showing the most associated TCRs and HLA-C alleles the fewest. A later analysis found that HLA-associated TCR beta chains were more clonally expanded and had lower generation probabilities than equally common non-associated chains. Linkage disequilibrium might explain the correlated functional status among segregating V segments, but an unknown experimental factor could not be ruled out. In an earlier analysis of approximately 590 of the donors, most TCR beta V segments appeared in productive rearrangements about 87% or about 30% of the time, broadly matching IMGT annotations. In a later analysis, several top co-occurrence clusters were reported to appear linked to parvovirus B19, influenza, CMV and Epstein-Barr virus.

Libraries were constructed by the immunoSEQ multiplex PCR assay. The multiplex PCR relied on a mix of 60 forward primers for TCR Vbeta segments and 13 reverse primers for TCR Jbeta segments. The CDR3 region of rearranged TCR beta genes was amplified from genomic DNA by a multiplex PCR assay. Amplified TCR beta libraries were sequenced as 87-base-pair reads on the Illumina HiSeq System. The original methods were these. A later analysis tallied roughly 78 million unique TCR beta chains across the approximately 670 repertoires, and about 10 million of those chains were shared by two or more donors. Raw reads were error-corrected and collapsed into unique sequences with a nearest-neighbor algorithm that merged closely related sequences to remove PCR and sequencing errors. CDR3 sequences were aligned to IMGT reference sequences to assign V, D and J gene segments. For a sequence to be retained, a match of at least six nucleotides to both a V gene segment and a J gene segment was required. A rearrangement was called productive if the CDR3 had no stop codons and remained in frame with V and J, and every other rearrangement was called non-productive. Following IMGT convention, CDR3 was defined as the stretch from the second conserved V-encoded cysteine up to the conserved J-encoded phenylalanine. The earlier analysis of a few hundred of the donors excluded sequences that lacked an unambiguous match to a single V gene segment. An earlier analysis of some 500 of the donors classified V segments as functional when productive rearrangements were above 56.7% and as segregating when the standard deviation between donors was above 5%. A statistical classification framework was developed to diagnose cytomegalovirus status using the catalog of TCR beta chain sequences. A later analysis assigned V and J genes by comparing TCR nucleotide sequences with IMGT/GENE-DB human TR gene sequences. The TCRdist pipeline was used in a later analysis to assign CDR3 sequences and most-parsimonious VDJ recombination scenarios. In a later analysis, every TCR beta chain was defined by the combination of its CDR3 amino acid sequence and its V-gene family, and reads without a unique V-gene family were dropped. As a way to deal with suspected cross-contamination and a sequencing artifact, a later analysis dropped 450 to 600 nucleotide sequences that were highly shared and had low generation probability. In a later analysis, a clonal expansion index was calculated for each public chain from normalized within-repertoire ranks of inferred template counts. A later analysis computed generation probabilities with a VDJ recombination model fitted to out-of-frame rearrangements, and checked the results against IGoR. In a later analysis, hypergeometric tests were used to score TCR-TCR, TCR-HLA and TCR-CMV co-occurrence, with a repertoire-size bias correction applied to TCR pairs. A later analysis estimated false discovery rates by permuting HLA or CMV assignments 20 times. A later analysis grouped co-occurring TCRs with DBSCAN, adding TCRdist sequence similarity when clustering within HLA-allele-positive subsets. Repertoires with fewer than 30,000 or more than 120,000 public chains, plus five repertoires with anomalous nucleotide sharing, were excluded from co-occurrence clustering. Entries here come from immuneACCESS through TCRdb and include only in-frame sequences with V and J called. Some clones fail to appear in such tables; in the studies checked, an unresolved V gene covers under half of the shortfall, and the cause of the remainder is unknown. For V, J and clone size, that table is used; D and trimming come from the DNA. Across this sample there are roughly 130,000 clones, with roughly two thirds seen only once. 1.6% of the sample is taken by the ten largest.

This clonotype was obtained from a young man in good health and CMV-seropositive. Rearrangement joined TRBV30 to TRBJ1-1, with 7 middle bases fitting TRBD1. Sequenced sample: PBMCs. The nucleotides are TGTGCCTGGAGGCGACAGGGGAACACTGAAGCTTTCTTT. It translates as CAWRRQGNTEAFF.